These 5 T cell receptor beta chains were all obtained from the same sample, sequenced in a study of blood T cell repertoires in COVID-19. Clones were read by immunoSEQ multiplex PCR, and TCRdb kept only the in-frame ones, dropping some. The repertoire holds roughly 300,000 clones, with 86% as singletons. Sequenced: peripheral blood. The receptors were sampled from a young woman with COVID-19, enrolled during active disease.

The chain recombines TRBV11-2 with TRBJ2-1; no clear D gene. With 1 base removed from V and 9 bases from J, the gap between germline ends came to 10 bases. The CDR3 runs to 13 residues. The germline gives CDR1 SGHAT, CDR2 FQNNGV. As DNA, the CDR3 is TGTGCCAGCAGCTTAGTTTCTAGGTCTGAGCAGTTCTTC. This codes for CASSLVSRSEQFF.

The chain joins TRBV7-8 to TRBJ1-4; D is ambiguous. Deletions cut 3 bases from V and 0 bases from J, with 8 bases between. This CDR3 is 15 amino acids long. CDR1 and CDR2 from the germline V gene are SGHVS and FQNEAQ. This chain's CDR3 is CASSFGFSTNEKLFF. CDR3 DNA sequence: TGTGCCAGCAGCTTCGGGTTTTCAACTAATGAAAAACTGTTTTTT.

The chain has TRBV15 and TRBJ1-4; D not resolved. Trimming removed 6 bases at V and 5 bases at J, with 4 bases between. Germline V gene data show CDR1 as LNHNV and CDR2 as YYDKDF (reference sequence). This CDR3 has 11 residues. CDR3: CATRQNEKLFF. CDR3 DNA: TGTGCCACCAGACAGAATGAAAAACTGTTTTTT.

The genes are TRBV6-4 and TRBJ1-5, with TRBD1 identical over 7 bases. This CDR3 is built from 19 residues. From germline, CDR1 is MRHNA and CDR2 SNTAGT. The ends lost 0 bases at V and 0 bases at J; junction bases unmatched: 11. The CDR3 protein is CASSDSLQGRHNSNQPQHF. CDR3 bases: TGTGCCAGCAGTGACTCGCTACAGGGGCGCCACAATAGCAATCAGCCCCAGCATTTT.

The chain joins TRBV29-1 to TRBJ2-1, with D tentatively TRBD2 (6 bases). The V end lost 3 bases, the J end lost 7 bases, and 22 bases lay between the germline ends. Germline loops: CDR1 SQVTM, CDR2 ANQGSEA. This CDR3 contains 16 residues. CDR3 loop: CSVEERADRLVNEQFF. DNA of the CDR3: TGCAGCGTTGAGGAGCGGGCAGACAGACTAGTGAATGAGCAGTTCTTC.